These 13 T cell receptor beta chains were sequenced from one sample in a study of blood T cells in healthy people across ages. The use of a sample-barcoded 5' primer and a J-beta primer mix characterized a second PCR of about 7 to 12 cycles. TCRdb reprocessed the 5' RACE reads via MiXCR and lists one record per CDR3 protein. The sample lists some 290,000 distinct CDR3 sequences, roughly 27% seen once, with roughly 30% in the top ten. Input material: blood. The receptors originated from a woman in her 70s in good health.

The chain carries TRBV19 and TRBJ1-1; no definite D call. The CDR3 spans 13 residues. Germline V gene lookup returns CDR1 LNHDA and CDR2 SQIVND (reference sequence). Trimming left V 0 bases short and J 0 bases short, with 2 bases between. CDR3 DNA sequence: TGTGCCAGTAGTATAGATCTGAACACTGAAGCTTTCTTT. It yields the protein CASSIDLNTEAFF.

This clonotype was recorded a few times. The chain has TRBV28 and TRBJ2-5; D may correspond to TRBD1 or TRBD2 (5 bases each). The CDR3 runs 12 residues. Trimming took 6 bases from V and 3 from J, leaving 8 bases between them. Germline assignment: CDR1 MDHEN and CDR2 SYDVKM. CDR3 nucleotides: TGTGCCAGCAGCCGGGGCGAAGAGACCCAGTACTTC. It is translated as CASSRGEETQYF.

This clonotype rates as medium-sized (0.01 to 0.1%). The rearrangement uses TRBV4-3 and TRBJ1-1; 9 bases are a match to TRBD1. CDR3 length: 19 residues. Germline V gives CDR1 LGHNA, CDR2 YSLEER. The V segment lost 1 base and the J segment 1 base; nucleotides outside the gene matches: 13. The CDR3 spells CASSQVRTGELKANTEAFF. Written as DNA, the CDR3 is TGCGCCAGCAGCCAAGTAAGGACAGGGGAGTTGAAGGCGAACACTGAAGCTTTCTTT.

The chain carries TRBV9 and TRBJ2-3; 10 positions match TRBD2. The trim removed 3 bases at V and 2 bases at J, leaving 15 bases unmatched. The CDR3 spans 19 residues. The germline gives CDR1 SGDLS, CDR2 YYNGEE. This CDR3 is CASSATHGSSGRNTDTQYF. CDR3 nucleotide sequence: TGTGCCAGCAGCGCAACTCATGGGAGTAGCGGGAGGAACACAGATACGCAGTATTTT.

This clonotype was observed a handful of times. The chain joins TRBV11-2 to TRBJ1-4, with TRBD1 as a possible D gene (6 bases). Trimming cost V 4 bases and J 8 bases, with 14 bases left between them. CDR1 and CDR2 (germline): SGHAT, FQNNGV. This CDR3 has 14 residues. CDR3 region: CASSWDTIGEKLFF. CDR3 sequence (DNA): TGTGCCAGCAGCTGGGACACGATTGGAGAAAAACTGTTTTTT.

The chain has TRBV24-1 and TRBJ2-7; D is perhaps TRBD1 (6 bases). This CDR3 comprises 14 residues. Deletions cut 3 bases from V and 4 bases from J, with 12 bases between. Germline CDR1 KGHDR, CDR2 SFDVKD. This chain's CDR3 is CATSDPDRPYEQYF. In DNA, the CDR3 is TGTGCCACCAGTGATCCTGACAGGCCATACGAGCAGTACTTC.

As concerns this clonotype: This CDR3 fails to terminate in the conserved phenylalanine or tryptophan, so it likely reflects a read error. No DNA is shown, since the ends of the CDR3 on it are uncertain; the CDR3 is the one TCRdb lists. This CDR3 is CASSQDRGSTDTQYS. The chain is built from TRBV12-3 or TRBV12-4 and TRBJ2-3; the D call TRBD1 from the table was never checked on the DNA. Both ends counted, the CDR3 spans 15 residues.

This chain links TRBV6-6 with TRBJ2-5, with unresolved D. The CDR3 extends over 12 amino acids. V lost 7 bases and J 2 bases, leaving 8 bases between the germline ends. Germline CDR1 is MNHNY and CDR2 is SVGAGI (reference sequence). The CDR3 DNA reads TGTGCCAGCAAGGGTGGGCAAGAGACCCAGTACTTC. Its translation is CASKGGQETQYF.

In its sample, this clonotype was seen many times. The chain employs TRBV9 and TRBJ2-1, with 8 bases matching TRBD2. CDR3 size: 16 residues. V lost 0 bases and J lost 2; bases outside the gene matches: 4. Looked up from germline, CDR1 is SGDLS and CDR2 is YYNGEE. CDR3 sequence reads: CASSVVERGTYNEQFF. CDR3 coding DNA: TGTGCCAGCAGCGTAGTTGAGCGGGGGACCTACAATGAGCAGTTCTTC.

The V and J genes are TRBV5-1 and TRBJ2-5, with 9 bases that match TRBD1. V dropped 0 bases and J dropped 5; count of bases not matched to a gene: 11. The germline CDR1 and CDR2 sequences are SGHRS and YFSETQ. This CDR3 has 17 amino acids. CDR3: CASSLAPSTGGTETQYF. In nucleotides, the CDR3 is TGCGCCAGCAGCTTGGCCCCGAGTACAGGGGGCACTGAGACCCAGTACTTC.

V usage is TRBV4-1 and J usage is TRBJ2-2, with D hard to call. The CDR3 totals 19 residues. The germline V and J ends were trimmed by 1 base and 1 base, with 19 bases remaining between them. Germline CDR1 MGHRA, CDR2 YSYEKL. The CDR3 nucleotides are TGCGCCAGCAGCCAAGGAACAGTCGCCCCTACGGTGAACACCGGGGAGCTGTTTTTT. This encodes CASSQGTVAPTVNTGELFF.

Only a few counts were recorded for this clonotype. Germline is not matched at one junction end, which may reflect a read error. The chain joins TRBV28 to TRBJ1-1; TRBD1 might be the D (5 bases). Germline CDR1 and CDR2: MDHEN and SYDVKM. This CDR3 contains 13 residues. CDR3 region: CASSDPGRTEAFF. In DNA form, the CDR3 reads TGTGCCAGCAGTGACCCAGGGAGGACTGAAGCCTTCTTT.

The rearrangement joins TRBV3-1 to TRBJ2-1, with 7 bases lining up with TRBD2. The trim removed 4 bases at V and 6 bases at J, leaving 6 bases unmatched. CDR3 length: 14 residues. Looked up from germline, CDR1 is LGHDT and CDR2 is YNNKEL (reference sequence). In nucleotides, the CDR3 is TGTGCCAGCAGCCGGGGGGGACTTACCAATGAGCAGTTCTTC. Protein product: CASSRGGLTNEQFF.